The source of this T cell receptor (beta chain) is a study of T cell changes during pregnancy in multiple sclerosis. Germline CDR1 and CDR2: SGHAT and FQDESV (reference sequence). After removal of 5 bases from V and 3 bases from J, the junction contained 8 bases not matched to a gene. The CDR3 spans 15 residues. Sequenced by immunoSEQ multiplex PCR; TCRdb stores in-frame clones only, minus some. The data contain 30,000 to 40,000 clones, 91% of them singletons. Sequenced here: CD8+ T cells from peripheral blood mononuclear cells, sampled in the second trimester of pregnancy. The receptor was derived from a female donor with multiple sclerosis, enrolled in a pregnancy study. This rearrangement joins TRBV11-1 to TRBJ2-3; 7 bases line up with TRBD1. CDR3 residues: CASSPRQGSTDTQYF. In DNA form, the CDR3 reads TGTGCCAGCAGCCCCAGACAGGGCTCTACAGATACGCAGTATTTT.